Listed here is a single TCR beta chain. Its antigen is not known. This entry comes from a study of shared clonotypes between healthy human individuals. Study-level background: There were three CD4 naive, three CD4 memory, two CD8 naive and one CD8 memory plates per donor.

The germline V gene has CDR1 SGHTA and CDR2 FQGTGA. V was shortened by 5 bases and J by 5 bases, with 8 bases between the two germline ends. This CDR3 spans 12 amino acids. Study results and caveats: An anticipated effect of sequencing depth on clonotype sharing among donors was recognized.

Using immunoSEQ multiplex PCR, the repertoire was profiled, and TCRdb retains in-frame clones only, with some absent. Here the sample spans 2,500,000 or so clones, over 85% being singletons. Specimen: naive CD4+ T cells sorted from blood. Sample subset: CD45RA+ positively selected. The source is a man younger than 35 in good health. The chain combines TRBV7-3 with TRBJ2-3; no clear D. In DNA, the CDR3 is TGTGCCAGCAGCCCCAAGGGAGATACGCAGTATTTT. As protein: CASSPKGDTQYF.